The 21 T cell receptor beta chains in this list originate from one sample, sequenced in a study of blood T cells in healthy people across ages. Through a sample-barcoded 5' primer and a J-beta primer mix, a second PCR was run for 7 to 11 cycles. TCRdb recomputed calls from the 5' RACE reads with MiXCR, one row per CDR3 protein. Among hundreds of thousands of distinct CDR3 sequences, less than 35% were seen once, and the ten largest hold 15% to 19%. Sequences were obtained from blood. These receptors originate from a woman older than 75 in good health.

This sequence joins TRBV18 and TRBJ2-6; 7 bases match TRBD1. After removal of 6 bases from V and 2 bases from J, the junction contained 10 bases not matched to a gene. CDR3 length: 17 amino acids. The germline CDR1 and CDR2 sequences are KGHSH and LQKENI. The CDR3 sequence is CASSPAGGRAGANVLTF. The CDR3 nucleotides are TGTGCCAGCTCCCCCGCAGGGGGTAGAGCTGGGGCCAACGTCCTGACTTTC.

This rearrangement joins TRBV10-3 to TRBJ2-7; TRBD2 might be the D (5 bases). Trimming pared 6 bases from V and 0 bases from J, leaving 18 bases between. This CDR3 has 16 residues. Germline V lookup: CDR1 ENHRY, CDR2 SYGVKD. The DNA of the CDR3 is TGTGCCATCAGCGCCTCTGGCGGAGGAACCTCCTACGAGCAGTACTTC. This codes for CAISASGGGTSYEQYF.

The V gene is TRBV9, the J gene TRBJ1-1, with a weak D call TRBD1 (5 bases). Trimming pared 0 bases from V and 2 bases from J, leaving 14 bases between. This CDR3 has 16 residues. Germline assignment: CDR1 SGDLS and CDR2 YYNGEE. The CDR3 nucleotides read TGTGCCAGCAGCGTAGGGGCGGGGGGGTCCAACACTGAAGCTTTCTTT. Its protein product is CASSVGAGGSNTEAFF.

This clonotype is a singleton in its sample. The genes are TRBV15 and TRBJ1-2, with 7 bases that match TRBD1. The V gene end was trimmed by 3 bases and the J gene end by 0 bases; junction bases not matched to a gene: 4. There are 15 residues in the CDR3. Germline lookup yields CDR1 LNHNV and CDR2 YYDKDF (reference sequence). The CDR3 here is CATSRIQGTNYGYTF. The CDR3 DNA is TGTGCCACCAGCAGGATACAGGGGACTAACTATGGCTACACCTTC. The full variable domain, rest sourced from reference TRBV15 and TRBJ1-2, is DAMVIQNPRYQVTQFGKPVTLSCSQTLNHNVMYWYQQKSSQAPKLLFHYYDKDFNNEADTPDNFQSRRPNTSFCFLDIRSPGLGDTAMYLCATSRIQGTNYGYTFGSGTRLTVV.

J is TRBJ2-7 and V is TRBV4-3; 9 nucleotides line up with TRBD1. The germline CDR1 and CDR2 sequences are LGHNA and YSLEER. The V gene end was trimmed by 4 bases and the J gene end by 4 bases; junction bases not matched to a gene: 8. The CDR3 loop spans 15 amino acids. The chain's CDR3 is CASSLNRGLAYEQYF. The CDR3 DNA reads TGCGCCAGCAGCCTAAACAGGGGGCTAGCTTACGAGCAGTACTTC.

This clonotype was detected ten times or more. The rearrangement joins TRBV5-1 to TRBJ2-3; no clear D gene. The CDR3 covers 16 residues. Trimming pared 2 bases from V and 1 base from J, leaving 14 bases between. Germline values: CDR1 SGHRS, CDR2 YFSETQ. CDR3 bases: TGCGCCAGCAGCTTTTATGGTAGCATGGGCACAGATACGCAGTATTTT. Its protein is CASSFYGSMGTDTQYF. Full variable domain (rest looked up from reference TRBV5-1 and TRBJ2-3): KAGVTQTPRYLIKTRGQQVTLSCSPISGHRSVSWYQQTPGQGLQFLFEYFSETQRNKGNFPGRFSGRQFSNSRSEMNVSTLELGDSALYLCASSFYGSMGTDTQYFGPGTRLTVL.

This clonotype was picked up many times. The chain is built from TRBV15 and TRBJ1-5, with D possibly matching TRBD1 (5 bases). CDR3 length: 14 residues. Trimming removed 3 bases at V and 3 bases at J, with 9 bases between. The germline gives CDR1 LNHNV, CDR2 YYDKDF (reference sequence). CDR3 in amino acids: CATSSDGTNQPQHF. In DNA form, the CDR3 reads TGTGCCACCAGCAGCGACGGGACCAATCAGCCCCAGCATTTT.

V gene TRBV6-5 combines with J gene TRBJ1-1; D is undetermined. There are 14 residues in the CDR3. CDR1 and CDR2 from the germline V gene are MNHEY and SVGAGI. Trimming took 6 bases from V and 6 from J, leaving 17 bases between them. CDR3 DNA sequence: TGTGCCAGCAGCCCCGCAGTTCTGTTCCCTGAAGCTTTCTTT. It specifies CASSPAVLFPEAFF.

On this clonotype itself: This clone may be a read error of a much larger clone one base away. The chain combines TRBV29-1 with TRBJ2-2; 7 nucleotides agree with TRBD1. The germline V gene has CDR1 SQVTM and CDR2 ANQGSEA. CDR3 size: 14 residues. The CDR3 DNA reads TGCAGCGTTATACGACAGGGACATCCCGGGGAGCGGTTTTTT. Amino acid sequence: CSVIRQGHPGERFF.

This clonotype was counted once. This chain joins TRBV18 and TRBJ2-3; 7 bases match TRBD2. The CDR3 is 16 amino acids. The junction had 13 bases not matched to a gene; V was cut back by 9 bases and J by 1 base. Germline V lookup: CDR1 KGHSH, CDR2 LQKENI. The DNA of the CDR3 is TGTGCCAGTTCCCGGACTGGCGGGGGAGGCACAGATACGCAGTATTTT. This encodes CASSRTGGGGTDTQYF.

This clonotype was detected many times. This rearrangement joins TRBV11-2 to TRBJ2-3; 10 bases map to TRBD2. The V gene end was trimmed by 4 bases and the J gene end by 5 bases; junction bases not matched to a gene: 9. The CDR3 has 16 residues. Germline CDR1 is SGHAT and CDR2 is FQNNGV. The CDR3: CASSSLKRGGKDTQYF. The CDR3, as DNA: TGTGCCAGCAGCTCCCTTAAGCGGGGGGGTAAAGATACGCAGTATTTT.

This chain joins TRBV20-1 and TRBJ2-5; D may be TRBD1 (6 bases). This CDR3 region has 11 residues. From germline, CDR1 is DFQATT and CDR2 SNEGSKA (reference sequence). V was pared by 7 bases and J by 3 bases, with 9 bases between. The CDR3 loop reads CSVGQKETQYF. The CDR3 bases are TGCAGTGTAGGACAGAAAGAGACCCAGTACTTC.

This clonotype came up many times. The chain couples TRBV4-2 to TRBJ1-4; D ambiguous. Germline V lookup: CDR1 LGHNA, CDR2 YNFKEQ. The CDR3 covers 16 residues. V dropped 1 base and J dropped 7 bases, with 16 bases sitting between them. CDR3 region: CASSQGRDGSSEKLFF. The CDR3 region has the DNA TGTGCCAGCAGCCAAGGGAGAGACGGGTCAAGTGAAAAACTGTTTTTT.

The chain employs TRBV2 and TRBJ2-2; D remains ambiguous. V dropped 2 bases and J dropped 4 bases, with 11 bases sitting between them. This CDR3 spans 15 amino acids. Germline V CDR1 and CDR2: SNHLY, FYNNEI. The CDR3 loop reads CASSEPPYSTGELFF. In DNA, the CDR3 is TGTGCCAGCAGTGAACCCCCTTATAGCACCGGGGAGCTGTTTTTT.

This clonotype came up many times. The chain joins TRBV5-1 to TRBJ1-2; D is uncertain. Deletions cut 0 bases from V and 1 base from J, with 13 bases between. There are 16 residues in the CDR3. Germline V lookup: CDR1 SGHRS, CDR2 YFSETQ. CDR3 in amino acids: CASSLAPGNINYGYTF. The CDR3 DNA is TGCGCCAGCAGCTTGGCTCCGGGAAACATTAACTATGGCTACACCTTC. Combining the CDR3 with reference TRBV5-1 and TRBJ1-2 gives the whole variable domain KAGVTQTPRYLIKTRGQQVTLSCSPISGHRSVSWYQQTPGQGLQFLFEYFSETQRNKGNFPGRFSGRQFSNSRSEMNVSTLELGDSALYLCASSLAPGNINYGYTFGSGTRLTVV.

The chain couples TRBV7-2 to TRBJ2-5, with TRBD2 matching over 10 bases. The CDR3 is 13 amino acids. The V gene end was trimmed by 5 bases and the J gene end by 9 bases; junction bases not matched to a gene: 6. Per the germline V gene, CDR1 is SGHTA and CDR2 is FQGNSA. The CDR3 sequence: CASSALAGVPQYF. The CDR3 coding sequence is TGTGCCAGCAGCGCTCTAGCGGGAGTTCCCCAGTACTTC. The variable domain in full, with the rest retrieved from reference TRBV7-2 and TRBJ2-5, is GAGVSQSPSNKVTEKGKDVELRCDPISGHTALYWYRQSLGQGLEFLIYFQGNSAPDKSGLPSDRFSAERTGGSVSTLTIQRTQQEDSAVYLCASSALAGVPQYFGPGTRLLVL.

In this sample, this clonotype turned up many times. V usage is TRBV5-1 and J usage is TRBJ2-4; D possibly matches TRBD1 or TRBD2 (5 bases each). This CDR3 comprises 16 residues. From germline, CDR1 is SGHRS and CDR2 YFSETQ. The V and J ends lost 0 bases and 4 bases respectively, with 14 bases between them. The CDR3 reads CASSLDGARGKNIQYF. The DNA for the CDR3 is TGCGCCAGCAGCTTGGACGGGGCGAGGGGTAAAAACATTCAGTACTTC.

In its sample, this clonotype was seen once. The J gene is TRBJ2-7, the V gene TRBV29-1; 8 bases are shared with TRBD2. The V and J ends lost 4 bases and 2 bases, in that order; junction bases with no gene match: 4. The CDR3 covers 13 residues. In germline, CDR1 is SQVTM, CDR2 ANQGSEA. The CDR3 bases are TGCAGCGTTGTGTCGGGAGGGCCCTACGAGCAGTACTTC. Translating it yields CSVVSGGPYEQYF.

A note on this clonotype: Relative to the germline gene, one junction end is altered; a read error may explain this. The CDR3: CVSSVRQGSRTEAFF. DNA of the CDR3: TGTGTCAGCAGTGTCAGACAGGGGTCGCGGACTGAAGCTTTCTTT. The chain is built from TRBV12-3 or TRBV12-4 and TRBJ1-1; 8 nucleotides match TRBD1. The CDR3 consists of 15 residues.

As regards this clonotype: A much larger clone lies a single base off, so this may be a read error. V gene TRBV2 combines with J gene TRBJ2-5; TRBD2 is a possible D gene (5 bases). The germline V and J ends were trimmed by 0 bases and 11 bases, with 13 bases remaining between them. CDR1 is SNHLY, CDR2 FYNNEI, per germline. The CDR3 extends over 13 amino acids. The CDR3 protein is CASSEAGVNEQYF. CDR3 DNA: TGTGCCAGCAGTGAAGCGGGAGTCAATGAGCAGTACTTC.

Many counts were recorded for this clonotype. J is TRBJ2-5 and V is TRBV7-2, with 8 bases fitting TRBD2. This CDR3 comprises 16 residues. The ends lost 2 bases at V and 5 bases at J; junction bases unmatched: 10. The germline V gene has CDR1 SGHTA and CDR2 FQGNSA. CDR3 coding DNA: TGTGCCAGCAGCTTACACAGGGTCGGCGGGGGGGAGACCCAGTACTTC. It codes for CASSLHRVGGGETQYF.